The 19 T cell receptor beta chains below were found in one sample sequenced in a study of control samples from healthy donors and cancer patients. Profiling relied on immunoSEQ multiplex PCR, and the TCRdb table lists in-frame clones only, not all of them. The sample shows 120,000 or so clones, about 90% of them seen only once. The specimen sequenced was blood. The source of these receptors is a man aged 18 to 30 in good health.

The V call is TRBV28, the J call TRBJ1-2, with D perhaps TRBD1 (5 bases). Germline CDR1 and CDR2: MDHEN and SYDVKM. This CDR3 has 14 residues. Trimming left V 6 bases short and J 1 base short, with 12 bases between. This CDR3 is CASRGPQGNYGYTF. The CDR3 DNA reads TGTGCCAGCAGAGGACCTCAGGGTAACTATGGCTACACCTTC.

The table lists this clone with a count of one. This chain joins TRBV19 and TRBJ2-1; 16 bases fit TRBD2. Germline CDR1 LNHDA, CDR2 SQIVND (reference sequence). The CDR3 runs to 20 residues. V trimming: 3 bases; J trimming: 0 bases; junction bases outside the gene matches: 8. CDR3 sequence (DNA): TGTGCCAGTAGTATTCCGGGGACTAGCGGGAGGGAAAGCTCCTACAATGAGCAGTTCTTC. Protein product: CASSIPGTSGRESSYNEQFF.

A few counts support this clone. V gene TRBV6-2 or TRBV6-3 combines with J gene TRBJ2-5; unclear D gene. The CDR3 has 16 amino acids. CDR1 MNHEY and CDR2 SVGEGT come from the germline V gene. V was pared by 2 bases and J by 5 bases, with 18 bases between. The CDR3 DNA follows: TGTGCCAGCAGTTACCGGGCGGCACGAAGGGCGGAGACCCAGTACTTC. Protein product: CASSYRAARRAETQYF.

The chain links TRBV10-1 to TRBJ2-1; D gene uncertain. Between the trimmed V and J ends, which lost 4 bases and 0 bases, there was a span of 10 bases. This CDR3 contains 15 residues. Germline V gene sequence: CDR1 WNHNN, CDR2 SYGVQD (reference sequence). The CDR3 DNA follows: TGCGCCAGCAGTGGGCCAGGAAGCTCCTACAATGAGCAGTTCTTC. It translates to CASSGPGSSYNEQFF.

This chain uses TRBV19 with TRBJ1-1; D might be TRBD1 (6 bases). Trimming pared 5 bases from V and 5 bases from J, leaving 18 bases between. Looked up from germline, CDR1 is LNHDA and CDR2 is SQIVND (reference sequence). The CDR3 loop spans 15 amino acids. The CDR3 sequence is CASSPGGGARTEAFF. DNA of the CDR3: TGTGCCAGTAGTCCGGGCGGGGGGGCAAGGACTGAAGCTTTCTTT.

Only a few counts were recorded for this clone. J is TRBJ1-5 and V is TRBV19; 7 nucleotides line up with TRBD1. The CDR3 is 17 amino acids. The trim removed 5 bases at V and 2 bases at J, leaving 12 bases unmatched. Germline lookup yields CDR1 LNHDA and CDR2 SQIVND (reference sequence). The DNA of the CDR3 is TGTGCCAGTAGTGGGAGACAGGGAAGCTTGGGCAATCAGCCCCAGCATTTT. It specifies CASSGRQGSLGNQPQHF.

The V call is TRBV6-4, the J call TRBJ1-1; unclear D gene. Germline CDR1 MRHNA, CDR2 SNTAGT. The CDR3 contains 13 residues. Trimming took 5 bases from V and 4 from J, leaving 11 bases between them. CDR3 DNA: TGTGCCAGCAGTAAAACTCTGATCACTGAAGCTTTCTTT. Its protein is CASSKTLITEAFF.

DNA for the CDR3: TGTGCCAGTAGTACACACAGGGGGCACTACGAGCAGTACTTC. It translates to CASSTHRGHYEQYF. The chain employs TRBV19 and TRBJ2-7, with 9 bases matching TRBD1. Per germline, CDR1 LNHDA and CDR2 SQIVND (reference sequence). The CDR3 runs to 14 residues. With V trimmed by 4 bases and J by 3 bases, 4 bases remained unmatched. The variable domain in full, with the rest retrieved from reference TRBV19 and TRBJ2-7, is DGGITQSPKYLFRKEGQNVTLSCEQNLNHDAMYWYRQDPGQGLRLIYYSQIVNDFQKGDIAEGYSVSREKKESFPLTVTSAQKNPTAFYLCASSTHRGHYEQYFGPGTRLTVT.

The rearrangement links TRBV7-2 to TRBJ2-3, with no clear D. This CDR3 has 17 amino acids. Germline CDR1 reads SGHTA; CDR2 reads FQGNSA. V was pared by 2 bases and J by 4 bases, with 19 bases between. In DNA form, the CDR3 reads TGTGCCAGCAGCTTATTCCCAATCGGTCTCGGCCCAGATACGCAGTATTTT. Translation gives CASSLFPIGLGPDTQYF.

This chain links TRBV9 with TRBJ1-1; 7 nucleotides align to TRBD1. The CDR3 runs to 15 residues. J was trimmed by 6 bases and V by 5 bases; bases with no gene match: 13. The V gene's germline CDR1 is SGDLS and CDR2 YYNGEE. The CDR3 nucleotides read TGTGCCAGCAGTACCGACAGGGAAAGTGTGTCTGAAGCTTTCTTT. It is translated as CASSTDRESVSEAFF.

V and J are TRBV21-1 and TRBJ2-5; TRBD1 is the table's D call, not checked against the DNA. TRBV21-1 is assigned pseudogene status. The CDR3 is 16 amino acids. CDR3 in DNA: TGTGCCAGCAGCAAAGGGACAGGAGAGTCCGGGGAGACCCAGTACTTC. This translates into CASSKGTGESGETQYF.

This clone was counted a single time. DNA for the CDR3: TGTGCCAGTAACCCCTGGGGACAGAGCAGGGGCACTGAAGCTTTCTTT. Translated, it gives CASNPWGQSRGTEAFF. The chain is built from TRBV19 and TRBJ1-1; 7 positions match TRBD1. The germline gives CDR1 LNHDA, CDR2 SQIVND (reference sequence). This CDR3 spans 16 amino acids. The V segment lost 7 bases and the J segment 4 bases; nucleotides outside the gene matches: 15.

This clone was observed a handful of times. The chain has TRBV30 and TRBJ1-5; D might be TRBD1 (5 bases). The length of the CDR3 is 14 residues. Trimming shortened V by 3 bases and J by 3 bases, and 12 bases separated the two germline ends. CDR1 is GTSNPN, CDR2 SVGIG, per germline (reference sequence). The CDR3 DNA is TGTGCCTGGAGCCTCGGGGCCGACAATCAGCCCCAGCATTTT. As protein: CAWSLGADNQPQHF.

The V and J genes are TRBV27 and TRBJ1-2; a weak D match, TRBD1 (5 bases). This CDR3 is 13 amino acids long. CDR1 is MNHEY, CDR2 SMNVEV, per germline (reference sequence). Trimming removed 6 bases from V and 4 bases from J, with 12 bases in between. The CDR3 sequence is CASSQGISYGYTF. The DNA for the CDR3 is TGTGCCAGCAGCCAGGGAATCAGCTATGGCTACACCTTC.

The rearrangement uses TRBV30 and TRBJ1-6; 9 bases are a match to TRBD1. Looked up from germline, CDR1 is GTSNPN and CDR2 is SVGIG (reference sequence). Germline trimming cut 2 bases from V and 7 bases from J; bases unmatched to any gene: 6. This CDR3 region has 15 residues. The CDR3 nucleotides read TGTGCCTGGAGTTTACAGGGGGCAAGGAATTCACCCCTCCACTTT. Amino acids: CAWSLQGARNSPLHF.

There are a few counts of this clone. V usage is TRBV3-1 (or the pseudogene TRBV3-2) and J usage is TRBJ1-2; D gene ambiguous. Germline V CDR1 and CDR2: LGHDT, YNNKEL (reference sequence). V lost 1 base and J lost 5, with 8 bases in between. This CDR3 is 13 amino acids long. The CDR3 region has the DNA TGTGCCAGCAGCCAAGTCGAGGCTTATGGCTACACCTTC. It specifies CASSQVEAYGYTF.

V gene TRBV19 combines with J gene TRBJ1-5; tentative D call: TRBD1 (6 bases). CDR1 and CDR2 from the germline V gene are LNHDA and SQIVND (reference sequence). The CDR3 sequence is 15 residues long. Trimming took 6 bases from V and 8 from J, leaving 20 bases between them. The CDR3 DNA is TGTGCCAGTAGCGGCTTAGGCTCAGGGGAAGAGCCCCAGCATTTT. Its protein is CASSGLGSGEEPQHF.

The gene calls are TRBV19 and TRBJ2-2; D unclear. Trimming left V 9 bases short and J 5 bases short, with 13 bases between. CDR1 is LNHDA, CDR2 SQIVND, per germline (reference sequence). This CDR3 is built from 13 residues. DNA of the CDR3: TGTGCCAGCCAGGCTGACGGGACCGGGGAGCTGTTTTTT. It codes for CASQADGTGELFF.

J is TRBJ1-5 and V is TRBV15; D unresolved. Germline lookup yields CDR1 LNHNV and CDR2 YYDKDF (reference sequence). With 1 base removed from V and 9 bases from J, the gap between germline ends came to 13 bases. This CDR3 is 14 amino acids long. The CDR3 region is CATSRGSFDMPQHF. CDR3 nucleotide sequence: TGTGCCACCAGCAGAGGATCCTTTGATATGCCCCAGCATTTT.